The 20 T cell receptor beta chains given below trace back to one sample, sequenced in a study of identical twins. TCRdb independently ran MiXCR on the 5' RACE reads; one entry per CDR3 protein. The table records about 530,000 distinct CDR3 sequences, roughly 15% of them present only once. The same sample was also studied in work on yellow fever vaccine responses in identical twins.

Sequenced material: CD4+ T cells sorted from blood. The receptors shown here come from a woman younger than 35 in good health.

This clonotype was picked up a small number of times. The J gene is TRBJ2-2, the V gene TRBV20-1; tentative D call: TRBD1 (6 bases). Germline CDR1 DFQATT, CDR2 SNEGSKA (reference sequence). CDR3 length equals 14 residues. Trimming pared 3 bases from V and 4 bases from J, leaving 12 bases between. The CDR3 region is CSARAQGSTGELFF. The CDR3 DNA reads as TGCAGTGCTAGGGCACAGGGCTCCACCGGGGAGCTGTTTTTT.

The DNA for the CDR3 is TGTGCCAGCAAGGAGAGGAGCTTGAACACTGAAGCTTTCTTT. It specifies CASKERSLNTEAFF. The chain joins TRBV27 to TRBJ1-1; no clear D. This CDR3 contains 14 residues. The V end was cut by 7 bases, the J end by 0 bases, with 12 bases between. CDR1 and CDR2 (germline): MNHEY, SMNVEV (reference sequence).

This clonotype was recorded a few times. The chain joins TRBV15 to TRBJ2-2, with D possibly matching TRBD1 (5 bases). Trimming took 7 bases from V and 0 from J, leaving 12 bases between them. CDR3 length equals 15 residues. Germline values: CDR1 LNHNV, CDR2 YYDKDF (reference sequence). The CDR3 protein is CATIMDTSNTGELFF. The CDR3 nucleotides are TGTGCCACCATTATGGACACTTCGAACACCGGGGAGCTGTTTTTT.

The chain links TRBV3-1 to TRBJ2-1; a weak D match, TRBD1 (5 bases). The CDR3 spans 17 residues. CDR1 and CDR2 (germline): LGHDT, YNNKEL (reference sequence). Trimming took off 5 bases at V and 0 bases at J, with 17 bases between the two ends. Here the CDR3 reads CASSSRVGASSYNEQFF. CDR3 coding DNA: TGTGCCAGCAGCTCCAGGGTAGGGGCGAGCTCCTACAATGAGCAGTTCTTC.

This clonotype came up a few times. CDR3 DNA: TGTGCCAGCAGCCAAGAGGGAGGCCCGAACACTGAAGCTTTCTTT. Its translation: CASSQEGGPNTEAFF. V usage is TRBV4-2 and J usage is TRBJ1-1; D uncertain. The V and J ends lost 0 bases and 1 base respectively, with 9 bases between them. Germline loops: CDR1 LGHNA, CDR2 YNFKEQ. CDR3 length: 15 amino acids.

This clonotype came up a few times. V usage is TRBV28 and J usage is TRBJ2-4, with D possibly matching TRBD1 (6 bases). Looked up from germline, CDR1 is MDHEN and CDR2 is SYDVKM. V was pared by 8 bases and J by 2 bases, with 22 bases between. The CDR3 totals 17 residues. CDR3: CASGANRERLSKNIQYF. CDR3 nucleotide sequence: TGTGCCAGCGGGGCAAACAGGGAACGGTTATCCAAAAACATTCAGTACTTC.

J is TRBJ1-2 and V is TRBV3-1; 7 nucleotides match TRBD1. The CDR3 contains 16 residues. The ends lost 6 bases at V and 0 bases at J; junction bases unmatched: 10. Germline V gene sequence: CDR1 LGHDT, CDR2 YNNKEL (reference sequence). For the CDR3, the DNA is TGTGCCAGCAGACAACAGGGGTTCCAAGCTAACTATGGCTACACCTTC. Translation: CASRQQGFQANYGYTF.

The V gene is TRBV12-3 or TRBV12-4, the J gene TRBJ2-3; no definite D call. The CDR3 has 14 residues. V was trimmed by 3 bases and J by 0 bases, leaving 7 bases between them. CDR3 residues: CASSFSSSTDTQYF. The CDR3 DNA reads as TGTGCCAGCAGTTTCAGTTCTAGCACAGATACGCAGTATTTT.

This clonotype was recorded at least ten times. V usage is TRBV12-3 or TRBV12-4 and J usage is TRBJ2-3; D is tentatively TRBD1 or TRBD2 (6 bases each). The CDR3 is 14 residues long. V was shortened by 8 bases and J by 2 bases, with 14 bases between the two germline ends. The CDR3 DNA reads as TGTGCCAGCTCGGGGGCAGAATACACAGATACGCAGTATTTT. It translates to CASSGAEYTDTQYF.

V usage is TRBV20-1 and J usage is TRBJ2-1; D unclear. CDR1 DFQATT and CDR2 SNEGSKA come from the germline V gene (reference sequence). Trimming took off 3 bases at V and 0 bases at J, with 12 bases between the two ends. CDR3 length: 15 amino acids. DNA for the CDR3: TGCAGTGCTAGCGCCGACTCCCCCTCCTACAATGAGCAGTTCTTC. Protein: CSASADSPSYNEQFF.

This clonotype was seen a handful of times. The rearrangement links TRBV3-1 to TRBJ2-3; no definite D call. Germline CDR1 is LGHDT and CDR2 is YNNKEL (reference sequence). The V end was cut by 1 base, the J end by 2 bases, with 10 bases between. This CDR3 is 15 amino acids long. The CDR3 sequence is CASSQGGGPTDTQYF. In DNA, the CDR3 is TGTGCCAGCAGCCAAGGTGGCGGACCCACAGATACGCAGTATTTT.

The chain employs TRBV11-3 and TRBJ1-1; 7 bases are a match to TRBD1. Looked up from germline, CDR1 is SGHNT and CDR2 is YENEEA. V lost 1 base, J lost 6 bases, and 2 bases stayed unmatched. This CDR3 has 13 amino acids. The CDR3 region has the DNA TGTGCCAGCAGCTTAGGAGGGGGCGCTGAAGCTTTCTTT. Its protein product is CASSLGGGAEAFF. The whole variable domain, filled in from reference TRBV11-3 and TRBJ1-1, reads EAGVVQSPRYKIIEKKQPVAFWCNPISGHNTLYWYLQNLGQGPELLIRYENEEAVDDSQLPKDRFSAERLKGVDSTLKIQPAELGDSAVYLCASSLGGGAEAFFGQGTRLTVV.

The chain couples TRBV3-1 to TRBJ2-1; 9 bases agree with TRBD2. This CDR3 spans 13 amino acids. Per the germline V gene, CDR1 is LGHDT and CDR2 is YNNKEL (reference sequence). V shed 1 base, J shed 15 bases, and the junction held 7 bases outside the gene matches. DNA of the CDR3: TGTGCCAGCAGCCAAGTGGTTAGCGGGGGTCCGTTCTTC. It is translated as CASSQVVSGGPFF.

This sequence joins TRBV12-3 or TRBV12-4 and TRBJ2-3, with 7 bases aligning to TRBD1. J gave up 4 bases and V 3 bases, and 7 bases lay outside the gene matches. There are 15 residues in the CDR3. The CDR3 DNA reads TGTGCCAGCAGTTTCGTCGCAGGGGGTGCAGATACGCAGTATTTT. The encoded protein is CASSFVAGGADTQYF.

This clonotype was counted at least ten times. The rearrangement uses TRBV12-3 or TRBV12-4 and TRBJ1-5; possible D gene TRBD1, 5 bases. The CDR3 has 14 residues. V was shortened by 2 bases and J by 3 bases, with 8 bases between the two germline ends. The DNA for the CDR3 is TGTGCCAGCAGTTTAACGGGGGTCAATCAGCCCCAGCATTTT. This translates into CASSLTGVNQPQHF.

V and J are TRBV2 and TRBJ2-1, with D unresolved. Trimming shortened V by 3 bases and J by 3 bases, and 12 bases separated the two germline ends. This CDR3 is built from 15 residues. Germline CDR1 and CDR2: SNHLY and FYNNEI. The CDR3 is CASSDRQLLYNEQFF. The DNA of the CDR3 is TGTGCCAGCAGTGATCGTCAGCTACTCTACAATGAGCAGTTCTTC.

This clonotype showed up just a few times. The chain links TRBV27 to TRBJ2-1; 9 positions match TRBD2. Trimming at V came to 4 bases and at J to 5 bases, leaving 9 bases not matched to a gene. The CDR3 extends over 16 amino acids. Per the germline V gene, CDR1 is MNHEY and CDR2 is SMNVEV (reference sequence). CDR3 in amino acids: CASSSLGRGGHNEQFF. The DNA of the CDR3 is TGTGCCAGCAGTTCCCTGGGGCGGGGGGGTCACAATGAGCAGTTCTTC.

The rearrangement links TRBV27 to TRBJ2-7; TRBD1 matches at 9 bases. Germline loops: CDR1 MNHEY, CDR2 SMNVEV (reference sequence). CDR3 length equals 15 residues. Trimming cost V 1 base and J 4 bases; bases outside gene matches: 5. Here the CDR3 reads CASSLYGTGSYEQYV. In DNA form, the CDR3 reads TGTGCCAGCAGTTTATATGGGACAGGGTCGTACGAGCAGTACGTC.

The chain recombines TRBV10-3 with TRBJ2-3, with 10 positions matching TRBD1. This CDR3 comprises 16 residues. From germline, CDR1 is ENHRY and CDR2 SYGVKD. Losses at the gene ends were 5 bases for V and 4 bases for J; bases not matched to a gene: 9. The CDR3 DNA sequence: TGTGCCATCAGTCCCGGGACAGGGGTCCGGGCAGATACGCAGTATTTT. Protein product: CAISPGTGVRADTQYF.

This clonotype was seen a few times. V and J are TRBV27 and TRBJ1-6; no clear D gene. Deletions cut 3 bases from V and 10 bases from J, with 13 bases between. CDR3 length equals 14 residues. Looked up from germline, CDR1 is MNHEY and CDR2 is SMNVEV (reference sequence). In DNA, the CDR3 is TGTGCCAGCAGTTTTAGGGAAGAGGGATCACCCCTCCACTTT. Translated: CASSFREEGSPLHF.